This paragraph reports one TCR beta chain. The authors ran a second PCR of 7 to 11 cycles using a sample-barcoded 5' primer and a J-beta primer mix. TCRdb used MiXCR to reprocess the 5' RACE reads, holding one entry per CDR3 protein. The sample holds more than 1,400,000 distinct CDR3 sequences, roughly 40% seen once. These data belong to a study of blood T cells in healthy people across ages. This CDR3 has 16 amino acids. V lost 7 bases to trimming and J lost 2 bases, with 15 bases between them. This rearrangement joins TRBV12-3 or TRBV12-4 to TRBJ1-6; tentatively, D is TRBD1 (5 bases). Sequencing was performed on blood. The sequence came from a woman under 30 in good health. CDR3 loop: CASTQAGVAYNSPLHF. In DNA, the CDR3 is TGTGCCAGCACCCAAGCGGGGGTAGCCTATAATTCACCCCTCCACTTT.